The present T cell receptor beta chain was sequenced within a study of radiation and T cells in renal cell carcinoma. Some clones are missing from TCRdb's copy, which holds only in-frame ones; the method was immunoSEQ multiplex PCR. The table records about 130,000 clones, roughly four fifths of them present only once. This CDR3 comprises 18 residues. Germline V lookup: CDR1 SNHLY, CDR2 FYNNEI. Trimming shortened V by 1 base and J by 0 bases, and 16 bases separated the two germline ends. As to time point: baseline pretreatment blood. Treatment: 15 Gy SBRT to primary tumor, nephrectomy 4 weeks later. The sequencing here drew on blood, taken from a patient whose treatment included radiotherapy and nephrectomy. The chain carries TRBV2 and TRBJ1-3; a possible D gene is TRBD1 (6 bases). The clonotype comes from a woman between 55 and 75 years old with renal cell carcinoma. The CDR3 sequence is CASSEGAGALFSGNTIYF. The CDR3 region has the DNA TGTGCCAGCAGTGAAGGGGCAGGGGCCCTATTCTCTGGAAACACCATATATTTT.